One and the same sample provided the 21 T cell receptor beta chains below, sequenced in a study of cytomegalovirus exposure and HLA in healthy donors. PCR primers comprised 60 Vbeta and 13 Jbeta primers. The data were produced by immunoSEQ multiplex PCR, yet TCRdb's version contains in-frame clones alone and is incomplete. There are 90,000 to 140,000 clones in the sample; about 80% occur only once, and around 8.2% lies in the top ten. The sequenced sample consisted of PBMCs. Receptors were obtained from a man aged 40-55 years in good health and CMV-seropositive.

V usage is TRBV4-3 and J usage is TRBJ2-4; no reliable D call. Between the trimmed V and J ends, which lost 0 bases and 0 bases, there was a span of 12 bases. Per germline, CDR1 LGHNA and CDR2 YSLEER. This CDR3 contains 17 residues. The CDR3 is CASSQDGPALAKNIQYF. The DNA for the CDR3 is TGCGCCAGCAGCCAAGATGGGCCAGCCCTAGCCAAAAACATTCAGTACTTC.

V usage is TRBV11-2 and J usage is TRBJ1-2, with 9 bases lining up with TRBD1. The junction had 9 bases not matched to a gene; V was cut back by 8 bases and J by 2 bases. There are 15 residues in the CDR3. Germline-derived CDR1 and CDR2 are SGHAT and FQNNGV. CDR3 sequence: CASSRTGTGNYGYTF. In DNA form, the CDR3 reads TGTGCCAGCTCCCGCACCGGGACAGGGAACTATGGCTACACCTTC.

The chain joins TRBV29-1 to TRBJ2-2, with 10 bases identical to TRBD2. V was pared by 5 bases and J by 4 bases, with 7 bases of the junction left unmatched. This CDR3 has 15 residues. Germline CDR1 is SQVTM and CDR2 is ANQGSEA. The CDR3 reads CSVRRAGGSTGELFF. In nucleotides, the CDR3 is TGCAGCGTTCGTCGAGCGGGGGGGAGCACCGGGGAGCTGTTTTTT.

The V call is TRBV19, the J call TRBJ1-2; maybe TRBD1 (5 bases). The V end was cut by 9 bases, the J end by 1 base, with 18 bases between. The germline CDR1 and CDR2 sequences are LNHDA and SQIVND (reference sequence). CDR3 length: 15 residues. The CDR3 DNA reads TGTGCCAGGATTCCGGGACTGGGGATTAACTATGGCTACACCTTC. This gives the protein CARIPGLGINYGYTF.

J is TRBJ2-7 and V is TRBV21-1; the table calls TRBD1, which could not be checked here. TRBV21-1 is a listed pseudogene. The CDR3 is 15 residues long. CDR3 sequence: CASSKVVTGPGEQYF. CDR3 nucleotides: TGTGCCAGCAGCAAAGTGGTGACAGGTCCCGGGGAGCAGTACTTC.

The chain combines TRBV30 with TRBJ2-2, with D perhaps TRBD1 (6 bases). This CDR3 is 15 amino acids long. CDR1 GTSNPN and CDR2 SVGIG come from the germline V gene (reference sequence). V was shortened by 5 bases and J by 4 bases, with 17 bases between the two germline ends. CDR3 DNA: TGTGCCTGGGTCGGACAGTCTATGCCCACCGGGGAGCTGTTTTTT. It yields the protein CAWVGQSMPTGELFF.

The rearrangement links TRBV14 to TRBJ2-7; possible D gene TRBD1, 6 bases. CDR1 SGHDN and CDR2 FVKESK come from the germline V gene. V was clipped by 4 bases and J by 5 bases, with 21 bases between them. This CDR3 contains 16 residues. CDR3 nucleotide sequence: TGTGCCAGCAGCCGCCTTCGTGGGCAGGGGCTAAACGAGCAGTACTTC. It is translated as CASSRLRGQGLNEQYF.

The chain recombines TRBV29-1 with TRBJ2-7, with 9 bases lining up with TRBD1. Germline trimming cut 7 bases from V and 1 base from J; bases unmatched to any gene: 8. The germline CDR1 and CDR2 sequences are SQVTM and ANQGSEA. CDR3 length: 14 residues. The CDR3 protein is CSAEWDRASYEQYF. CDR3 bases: TGCAGCGCCGAATGGGACAGGGCATCCTACGAGCAGTACTTC.

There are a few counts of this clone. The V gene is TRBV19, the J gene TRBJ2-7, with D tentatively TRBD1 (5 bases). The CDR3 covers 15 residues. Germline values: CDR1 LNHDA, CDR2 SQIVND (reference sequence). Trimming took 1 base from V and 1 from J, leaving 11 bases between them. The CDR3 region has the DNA TGTGCCAGTAGTATAGGGGGCGGACCTTCCTACGAGCAGTACTTC. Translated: CASSIGGGPSYEQYF.

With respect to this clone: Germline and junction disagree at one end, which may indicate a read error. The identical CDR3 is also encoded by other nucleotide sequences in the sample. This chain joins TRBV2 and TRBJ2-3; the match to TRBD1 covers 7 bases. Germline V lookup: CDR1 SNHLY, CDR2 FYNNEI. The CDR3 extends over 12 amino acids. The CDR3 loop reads CASSDVTGLQYF. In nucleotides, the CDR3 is TGTGCCAGCAGTGATGTGACAGGGCTACAGTACTTT.

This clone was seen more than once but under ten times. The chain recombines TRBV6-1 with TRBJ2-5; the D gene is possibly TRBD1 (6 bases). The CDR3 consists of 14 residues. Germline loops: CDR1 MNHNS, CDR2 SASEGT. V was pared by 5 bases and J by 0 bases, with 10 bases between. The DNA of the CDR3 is TGTGCCAGCAGTCTGACAGGCGACCAAGAGACCCAGTACTTC. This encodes CASSLTGDQETQYF.

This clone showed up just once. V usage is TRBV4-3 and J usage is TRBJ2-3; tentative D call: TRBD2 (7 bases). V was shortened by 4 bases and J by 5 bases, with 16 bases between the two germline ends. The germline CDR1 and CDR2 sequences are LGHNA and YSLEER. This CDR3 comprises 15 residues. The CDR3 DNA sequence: TGCGCCAGCAGCCCCGAGGGGGGGGCGGGAGATACGCAGTATTTT. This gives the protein CASSPEGGAGDTQYF.

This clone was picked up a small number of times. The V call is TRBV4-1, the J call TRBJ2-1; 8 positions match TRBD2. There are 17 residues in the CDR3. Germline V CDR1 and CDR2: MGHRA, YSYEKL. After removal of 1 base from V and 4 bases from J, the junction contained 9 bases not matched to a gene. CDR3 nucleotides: TGCGCCAGCAGCCAAGGAATCGCGGGAGGCCGTTACAATGAGCAGTTCTTC. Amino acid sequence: CASSQGIAGGRYNEQFF.

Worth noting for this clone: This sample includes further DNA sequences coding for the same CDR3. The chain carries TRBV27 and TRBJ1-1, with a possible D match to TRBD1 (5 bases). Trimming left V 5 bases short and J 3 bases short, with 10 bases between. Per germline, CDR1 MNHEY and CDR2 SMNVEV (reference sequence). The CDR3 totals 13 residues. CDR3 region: CASSRGDYTEAFF. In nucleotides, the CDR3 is TGTGCCAGCAGTCGAGGGGACTACACTGAAGCTTTCTTT.

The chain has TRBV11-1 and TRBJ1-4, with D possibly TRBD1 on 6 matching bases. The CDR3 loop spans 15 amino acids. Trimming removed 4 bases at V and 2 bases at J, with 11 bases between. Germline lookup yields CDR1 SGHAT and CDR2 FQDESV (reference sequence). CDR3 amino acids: CASSSGDATNEKLFF. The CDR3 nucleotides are TGTGCCAGCAGCTCAGGGGACGCGACTAATGAAAAACTGTTTTTT.

CDR3 nucleotides: TGTGCCAGCAGCGGGGGCTGGACAGGGGGGCGAGAAAAACTGTTTTTT. Encoded protein: CASSGGWTGGREKLFF. V and J are TRBV7-9 and TRBJ1-4, with 10 bases matching TRBD1. This CDR3 is 16 amino acids long. V was clipped by 5 bases and J by 8 bases; unmatched bases: 11. Germline V gene sequence: CDR1 SEHNR, CDR2 FQNEAQ (reference sequence).

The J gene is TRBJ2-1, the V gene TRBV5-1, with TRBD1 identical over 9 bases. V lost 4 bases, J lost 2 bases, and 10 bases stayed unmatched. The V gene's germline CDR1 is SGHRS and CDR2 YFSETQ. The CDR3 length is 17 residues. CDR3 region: CASSQSATGGAYNEQFF. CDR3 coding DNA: TGCGCCAGCAGCCAGAGCGCGACAGGGGGGGCCTACAATGAGCAGTTCTTC.

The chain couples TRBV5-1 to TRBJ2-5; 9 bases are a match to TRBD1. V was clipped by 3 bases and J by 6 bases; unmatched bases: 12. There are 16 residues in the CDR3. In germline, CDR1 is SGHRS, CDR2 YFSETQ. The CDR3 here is CASSSVARDREQTQYF. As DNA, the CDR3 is TGCGCCAGCAGCTCGGTGGCCCGGGACAGGGAACAGACCCAGTACTTC. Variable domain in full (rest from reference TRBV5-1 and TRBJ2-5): KAGVTQTPRYLIKTRGQQVTLSCSPISGHRSVSWYQQTPGQGLQFLFEYFSETQRNKGNFPGRFSGRQFSNSRSEMNVSTLELGDSALYLCASSSVARDREQTQYFGPGTRLLVL.

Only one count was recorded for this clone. The CDR3 bases are TGCGCCAGCAGCCAAGAAGGGGATACTGAAGCTTTCTTT. This sequence encodes CASSQEGDTEAFF. The chain recombines TRBV4-3 with TRBJ1-1; perhaps TRBD1 as D (5 bases). The CDR3 contains 13 residues. V was pared by 0 bases and J by 5 bases, with 7 bases between. Looked up from germline, CDR1 is LGHNA and CDR2 is YSLEER.

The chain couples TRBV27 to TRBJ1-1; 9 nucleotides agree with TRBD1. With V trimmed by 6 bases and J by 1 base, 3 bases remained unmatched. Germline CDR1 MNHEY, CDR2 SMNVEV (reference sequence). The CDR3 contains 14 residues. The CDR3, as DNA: TGTGCCAGCAGACAGGGGGCGGGGAACACTGAAGCTTTCTTT. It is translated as CASRQGAGNTEAFF.

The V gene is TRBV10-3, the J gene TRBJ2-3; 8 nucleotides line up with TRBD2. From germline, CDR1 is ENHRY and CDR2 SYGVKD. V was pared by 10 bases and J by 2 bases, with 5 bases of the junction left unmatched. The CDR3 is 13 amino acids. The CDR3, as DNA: TGTGCCACCAGGACTAGCACCACAGATACGCAGTATTTT. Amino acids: CATRTSTTDTQYF.